The 21 T cell receptor beta chains in this list originate from one sample, sequenced in a study of beta chain features in type 1 diabetes. Expressed TCRB transcripts were sequenced because the isolated RNA had all been reverse transcribed beforehand. Profiled with immunoSEQ multiplex PCR; TCRdb holds only in-frame clones, not every one. Of around 320,000 clones in the sample, around 15% were seen once. The sample comprised central memory CD4+ T cells from blood. The receptors come from a man aged 25-40 years in good health.

Only a few counts were recorded for this clone. V gene TRBV5-6 combines with J gene TRBJ1-1; D may be TRBD1 (5 bases). The CDR3 extends over 14 amino acids. Germline CDR1 reads SGHDT; CDR2 reads YYEEEE. The V gene lost 4 bases and the J gene lost 0 bases, with 10 bases spanning the gap. This CDR3 reads CASSIGTLNTEAFF. CDR3 nucleotides: TGTGCCAGCAGCATCGGGACCCTGAACACTGAAGCTTTCTTT.

This clone was found many times. The J gene is TRBJ2-5, the V gene TRBV5-4; TRBD2 agrees at 8 bases. V lost 4 bases to trimming and J lost 3 bases; unmatched junction nucleotides: 14. CDR3 length equals 17 residues. CDR1 is SGHNT and CDR2 is YYREEE in the germline V gene (reference sequence). The CDR3 protein is CASSRGSSGGAKETQYF. As DNA, the CDR3 is TGTGCCAGCAGCCGCGGGTCCTCCGGGGGGGCTAAAGAGACCCAGTACTTC.

V usage is TRBV9 and J usage is TRBJ2-3; 8 nucleotides align to TRBD1. Germline V lookup: CDR1 SGDLS, CDR2 YYNGEE. The CDR3 runs 15 residues. J lost 1 base, V lost 2 bases, and 3 bases had no gene match. CDR3 nucleotides: TGTGCCAGCAGCGTGACAGGGGCCCGCACAGATACGCAGTATTTT. Protein product: CASSVTGARTDTQYF.

This clone occurred a few times. The chain combines TRBV9 with TRBJ1-1; D is unresolved. V lost 0 bases and J 0 bases, leaving 3 bases between the germline ends. The CDR3 extends over 13 amino acids. CDR1 and CDR2 (germline): SGDLS, YYNGEE. CDR3 DNA: TGTGCCAGCAGCGTAGAAATGAACACTGAAGCTTTCTTT. Protein: CASSVEMNTEAFF.

The chain uses TRBV4-3 and TRBJ1-6, with a weak D call TRBD1 (5 bases). The CDR3 totals 16 residues. The ends were cut back, 3 bases at V and 9 bases at J, with 18 bases in the middle. Per the germline V gene, CDR1 is LGHNA and CDR2 is YSLEER. The CDR3 bases are TGCGCCAGCAGCCAGGGGACGGGCGAATGGGCTTCACCCCTCCACTTT. Amino acid sequence: CASSQGTGEWASPLHF.

The sample holds a few counts of this clone. The CDR3 sequence is CASRLAGVYNEQFF. DNA of the CDR3: TGTGCCAGCCGGCTAGCGGGAGTTTACAATGAGCAGTTCTTC. The chain carries TRBV7-2 and TRBJ2-1; 10 bases are a match to TRBD2. This CDR3 region has 14 residues. The V and J ends lost 8 bases and 4 bases, in that order; junction bases with no gene match: 5. CDR1 SGHTA and CDR2 FQGNSA come from the germline V gene.

The chain employs TRBV5-6 and TRBJ1-2; no clear D. With 4 bases removed from V and 3 bases from J, the gap between germline ends came to 13 bases. This CDR3 has 14 amino acids. Germline V gene data show CDR1 as SGHDT and CDR2 as YYEEEE. This chain's CDR3 is CASSSAGLDYGYTF. The CDR3 region has the DNA TGTGCCAGCAGCAGCGCCGGGTTGGACTATGGCTACACCTTC.

This clone was seen a few times. The same CDR3 arises from other DNA sequences in this sample as well. The gene calls are TRBV11-3 and TRBJ2-5, with D tentatively TRBD1 or TRBD2 (5 bases each). CDR3 size: 13 residues. V lost 5 bases to trimming and J lost 1 base, with 8 bases between them. Germline CDR1 is SGHNT and CDR2 is YENEEA. The CDR3: CASSPGTQETQYF. Here the CDR3 DNA reads TGTGCCAGCAGCCCTGGGACCCAAGAGACCCAGTACTTC.

The chain has TRBV27 and TRBJ1-4, with a possible D match to TRBD1 (5 bases). There are 14 residues in the CDR3. V shed 5 bases and J shed 5 bases, with 12 bases lying between them. Germline V gene data show CDR1 as MNHEY and CDR2 as SMNVEV (reference sequence). The CDR3 DNA reads TGTGCCAGCAGTCTACCAGGGCTCAATGAAAAACTGTTTTTT. Its translation is CASSLPGLNEKLFF.

This chain connects TRBV11-3 to TRBJ2-5; D may correspond to TRBD1 or TRBD2 (5 bases each). Germline-derived CDR1 and CDR2 are SGHNT and YENEEA. Trimming left V 1 base short and J 9 bases short, with 21 bases between. This CDR3 comprises 16 residues. CDR3 loop: CASSLAGTSGTRPQYF. The DNA for the CDR3 is TGTGCCAGCAGCTTAGCCGGGACCAGCGGAACGAGACCCCAGTACTTC.

This clone was seen more than once but under ten times. The chain has TRBV2 and TRBJ2-1, with TRBD2 matching over 7 bases. Germline V gives CDR1 SNHLY, CDR2 FYNNEI. Germline trimming cut 2 bases from V and 5 bases from J; bases unmatched to any gene: 6. The CDR3 has 15 residues. CDR3: CASSEYQAGDNEQFF. CDR3 DNA sequence: TGTGCCAGCAGTGAATACCAGGCGGGGGACAATGAGCAGTTCTTC.

A few counts support this clone. The chain joins TRBV27 to TRBJ2-6, with D unresolved. The CDR3 spans 15 residues. CDR1 is MNHEY, CDR2 SMNVEV, per germline (reference sequence). Trimming took off 7 bases at V and 0 bases at J, with 10 bases between the two ends. The CDR3 DNA is TGTGCCAGCAAGCACGCAGGCTCTGGGGCCAACGTCCTGACTTTC. It specifies CASKHAGSGANVLTF.

This sequence joins TRBV6-5 and TRBJ1-3, with a possible D match to TRBD1 (6 bases). Trimming removed 6 bases at V and 0 bases at J, with 12 bases between. Germline V gives CDR1 MNHEY, CDR2 SVGAGI. The CDR3 spans 15 residues. The DNA for the CDR3 is TGTGCCAGCAGAACTACAGGGTACTCTGGAAACACCATATATTTT. Translation: CASRTTGYSGNTIYF.

Remarks on this clone: Other DNA sequences in this sample translate to the same CDR3. The chain combines TRBV27 with TRBJ2-5; 8 nucleotides line up with TRBD1. Unmatched junction bases numbered 5, after V lost 3 bases and J lost 5 bases. Per the germline V gene, CDR1 is MNHEY and CDR2 is SMNVEV (reference sequence). The CDR3 contains 14 residues. CDR3 amino acids: CASSFGQGRETQYF. Here the CDR3 DNA reads TGTGCCAGCAGTTTCGGACAGGGCCGGGAGACCCAGTACTTC.

This chain connects TRBV9 to TRBJ1-1; TRBD1 matches at 8 bases. CDR1 and CDR2 (germline): SGDLS, YYNGEE. Germline trimming cut 4 bases from V and 1 base from J; bases unmatched to any gene: 9. The CDR3 loop spans 16 amino acids. The DNA for the CDR3 is TGTGCCAGCAGCACCTCGGCAGGGACAGGGAACACTGAAGCTTTCTTT. It translates to CASSTSAGTGNTEAFF.

The chain joins TRBV6-6 to TRBJ2-7, with D unclear. The CDR3 loop spans 11 amino acids. V lost 8 bases and J 7 bases, leaving 12 bases between the germline ends. In germline, CDR1 is MNHNY, CDR2 SVGAGI (reference sequence). The CDR3 DNA reads as TGTGCCAGCGGAATGCTAGGGGAGCAGTACTTC. Residues: CASGMLGEQYF.

This clone was counted between two and nine times. The genes are TRBV5-6 and TRBJ2-1; D is unresolved. The germline V gene has CDR1 SGHDT and CDR2 YYEEEE. The length of the CDR3 is 13 residues. Trimming removed 6 bases at V and 9 bases at J, with 16 bases between. The CDR3 bases are TGTGCCAGCACACCCGGCCGCTTAGCTGAGCAGTTCTTC. It encodes CASTPGRLAEQFF.

The table lists this clone with many counts. The rearrangement links TRBV4-2 to TRBJ2-2; perhaps TRBD1 as D (5 bases). CDR1 is LGHNA and CDR2 is YNFKEQ in the germline V gene. The CDR3 is 16 residues long. V was pared by 3 bases and J by 4 bases, with 15 bases between. The CDR3 sequence: CASSHRAHQSTGELFF. CDR3 in DNA: TGTGCCAGCAGCCACAGGGCCCACCAATCCACCGGGGAGCTGTTTTTT.

This clone has just a few counts. The chain combines TRBV13 with TRBJ2-3, with D possibly called TRBD1 or TRBD2 (6 bases each). CDR1 and CDR2 (germline): PRHDT, FYEKMQ (reference sequence). The V end lost 5 bases, the J end lost 1 base, and 16 bases lay between the germline ends. This CDR3 has 16 amino acids. Here the CDR3 reads CASSPPSGGRTDTQYF. The CDR3 DNA is TGTGCCAGCAGCCCCCCGTCCGGGGGCCGCACAGATACGCAGTATTTT.

This clone was counted only a few times. The rearrangement links TRBV10-3 to TRBJ1-6; D unclear. Germline CDR1 is ENHRY and CDR2 is SYGVKD. The CDR3 length is 11 residues. Between the trimmed V and J ends, which lost 10 bases and 7 bases, there was a span of 8 bases. This CDR3 is CASGSNSPLHF. Written as DNA, the CDR3 is TGTGCCAGCGGTAGCAATTCACCCCTCCACTTT.

This clone occurred a few times. V usage is TRBV25-1 and J usage is TRBJ1-2; D is perhaps TRBD1 (5 bases). This CDR3 contains 13 residues. Germline V gene data show CDR1 as MGHDK and CDR2 as SYGVNS. V lost 2 bases and J 5 bases, leaving 9 bases between the germline ends. CDR3 sequence reads: CASSEKGTYGYTF. The CDR3 DNA sequence: TGTGCCAGCAGTGAAAAGGGGACTTATGGCTACACCTTC.